The next 21 T cell receptor beta chains were all read from a single sample in a study of OX40 agonist ivuxolimab in advanced cancers. Libraries were prepared by immunoSEQ multiplex PCR; TCRdb keeps only in-frame clonotypes and omits some of them. Of 48,000 or so clones listed, around 80% are singletons. This specimen was CD4+ or CD8+ T cells sorted from blood, taken in a trial of the OX40 agonist ivuxolimab. All receptors come from an adult with an advanced solid tumor such as melanoma, head and neck, liver or kidney cancer.

The chain links TRBV5-8 to TRBJ2-5, with 8 bases lining up with TRBD1. The V and J ends lost 4 bases and 1 base, in that order; junction bases with no gene match: 6. The CDR3 extends over 15 amino acids. The V gene's germline CDR1 is SGHTS and CDR2 YDEGEE. In DNA form, the CDR3 reads TGTGCCAGCAGCGCAGGGACAGGCCCCCAAGAGACCCAGTACTTC. It is translated as CASSAGTGPQETQYF.

The chain uses TRBV10-2 and TRBJ1-1; TRBD1 is a possible D gene (6 bases). Trimming pared 4 bases from V and 1 base from J, leaving 13 bases between. This CDR3 region has 15 residues. Per germline, CDR1 WSHSY and CDR2 SAAADI. CDR3 sequence (DNA): TGCGCCAGCAGTGTTGGCCAGGGGCGGAACACTGAAGCTTTCTTT. This gives the protein CASSVGQGRNTEAFF.

This clone was recorded once. The gene calls are TRBV19 and TRBJ1-1; D is perhaps TRBD1 (5 bases). V dropped 2 bases and J dropped 1 base, with 11 bases sitting between them. The CDR3 length is 15 residues. Germline V CDR1 and CDR2: LNHDA, SQIVND (reference sequence). The CDR3 loop reads CASSIPGLGNTEAFF. The CDR3 nucleotides are TGTGCCAGTAGTATACCAGGGCTAGGGAACACTGAAGCTTTCTTT.

This chain links TRBV7-6 with TRBJ2-5, with a tentative D call TRBD1 (5 bases). Germline values: CDR1 SGHVS, CDR2 FNYEAQ. V was trimmed by 3 bases and J by 7 bases, leaving 21 bases between them. The CDR3 contains 16 residues. The DNA for the CDR3 is TGTGCCAGCAGCTTTGGGGCGGCCTGGCCCCCGGGGACCCAGTACTTC. Protein product: CASSFGAAWPPGTQYF.

The J gene is TRBJ2-7, the V gene TRBV27; D may correspond to TRBD1 or TRBD2 (5 bases each). Looked up from germline, CDR1 is MNHEY and CDR2 is SMNVEV (reference sequence). The CDR3 consists of 13 residues. Trimming cost V 4 bases and J 2 bases, with 9 bases left between them. In nucleotides, the CDR3 is TGTGCCAGCAGTTCCCAGGGACCCTACGAGCAGTACTTC. Translated: CASSSQGPYEQYF.

V usage is TRBV6-1 and J usage is TRBJ2-7; 8 nucleotides agree with TRBD1. The CDR3 loop spans 13 amino acids. The V segment lost 6 bases and the J segment 6 bases; nucleotides outside the gene matches: 7. CDR1 MNHNS and CDR2 SASEGT come from the germline V gene. CDR3 bases: TGTGCCAGCAGGGTGACAGGGGAACTCGAGCAGTACTTC. It encodes CASRVTGELEQYF.

V gene TRBV7-6 combines with J gene TRBJ2-2; no firm D call. The CDR3 has 12 residues. With 2 bases removed from V and 7 bases from J, the gap between germline ends came to 5 bases. From germline, CDR1 is SGHVS and CDR2 FNYEAQ. CDR3 in DNA: TGTGCCAGCAGCTTATCCCACGGGGAGCTGTTTTTT. Translation: CASSLSHGELFF.

The sample holds one count of this clone. V is TRBV1 and J is TRBJ2-2; the D segment call TRBD2 is taken from the table without a DNA check. TRBV1 counts as a pseudogene. The CDR3 runs 13 residues. CDR3 residues: CTSSQWGGGELFF. The CDR3 DNA sequence: TGCACCAGCAGCCAATGGGGAGGCGGGGAGCTGTTTTTT.

This chain joins TRBV7-2 and TRBJ1-3, with D unresolved. CDR1 and CDR2 from the germline V gene are SGHTA and FQGNSA. This CDR3 comprises 16 residues. Trimming left V 1 base short and J 4 bases short, with 14 bases between. This CDR3 is CASSLGPAGGGNTIYF. The DNA of the CDR3 is TGTGCCAGCAGCTTAGGTCCTGCCGGAGGGGGAAACACCATATATTTT.

The chain couples TRBV18 to TRBJ1-5; 7 nucleotides line up with TRBD1. V gave up 2 bases and J gave up 7 bases; unmatched junction bases: 14. Germline CDR1 and CDR2: KGHSH and LQKENI. The CDR3 contains 17 residues. The CDR3 reads CASSPSPLTGTGQPQHF. The CDR3 nucleotides are TGTGCCAGCTCACCAAGCCCCCTGACAGGGACGGGCCAGCCCCAGCATTTT.

The J gene is TRBJ2-3, the V gene TRBV2, with D possibly being TRBD1 (5 bases). Germline V lookup: CDR1 SNHLY, CDR2 FYNNEI. Trimming removed 7 bases from V and 2 bases from J, with 10 bases in between. The CDR3 totals 13 residues. In DNA, the CDR3 is TGTGCCAGCACCACAGGATACACAGATACGCAGTATTTT. Translation: CASTTGYTDTQYF.

The CDR3 here is CASSILSGLGNEQFF. CDR3 coding DNA: TGTGCCAGTTCAATCCTTAGCGGGCTCGGCAATGAGCAGTTCTTC. This rearrangement joins TRBV19 to TRBJ2-1; 7 bases are a match to TRBD2. CDR1 and CDR2 from the germline V gene are LNHDA and SQIVND (reference sequence). The CDR3 runs 15 residues. Germline trimming cut 8 bases from V and 6 bases from J; bases unmatched to any gene: 13.

The rearrangement uses TRBV7-8 and TRBJ1-6; 7 positions match TRBD1. CDR1 and CDR2 (germline): SGHVS, FQNEAQ. The CDR3 runs 17 residues. The trim removed 5 bases at V and 7 bases at J, leaving 14 bases unmatched. The DNA for the CDR3 is TGTGCCAGCAGCAAATCGATAACAGGGGAGAGGAATTCACCCCTCCACTTT. Protein sequence: CASSKSITGERNSPLHF.

The chain employs TRBV4-1 and TRBJ1-4, with 7 bases fitting TRBD1. V lost 0 bases, J lost 8 bases, and 15 bases stayed unmatched. Germline V lookup: CDR1 MGHRA, CDR2 YSYEKL. There are 18 residues in the CDR3. CDR3: CASSQDMGGGGRGEKLFF. The CDR3 nucleotides are TGCGCCAGCAGCCAAGATATGGGGGGAGGGGGCAGGGGCGAAAAACTGTTTTTT.

About this clone: Additional DNA sequences in this sample encode the identical CDR3. This chain joins TRBV2 and TRBJ2-3; D is undetermined. The germline CDR1 and CDR2 sequences are SNHLY and FYNNEI. This CDR3 has 11 amino acids. V dropped 5 bases and J dropped 3 bases, with 3 bases sitting between them. The CDR3 region is CASSYTDTQYF. The CDR3, as DNA: TGTGCCAGCAGTTATACAGATACGCAGTATTTT.

The rearrangement joins TRBV29-1 to TRBJ2-7; 8 bases fit TRBD1. CDR3 length equals 13 residues. The germline CDR1 and CDR2 sequences are SQVTM and ANQGSEA. V shed 4 bases and J 2 bases; nucleotides not matched to a gene: 4. The CDR3 coding sequence is TGCAGCGTTGCGACAGGGGAGACCTACGAGCAGTACTTC. Translated: CSVATGETYEQYF.

The V call is TRBV2, the J call TRBJ1-2; D might be TRBD1 (5 bases). This CDR3 comprises 14 residues. V lost 7 bases and J 3 bases, leaving 15 bases between the germline ends. Germline loops: CDR1 SNHLY, CDR2 FYNNEI. CDR3 coding DNA: TGTGCCAGCAAGCGCGGGGCAGGGCACTATGGCTACACCTTC. It codes for CASKRGAGHYGYTF.

The chain recombines TRBV29-1 with TRBJ2-5; tentative D call: TRBD2 (6 bases). CDR3 size: 13 residues. CDR1 is SQVTM, CDR2 ANQGSEA, per germline. Trimming took 0 bases from V and 11 from J, leaving 16 bases between them. The CDR3, as DNA: TGCAGCGTTGAAGAAGGAGGGCGAGTTGGGCAGTACTTC. It specifies CSVEEGGRVGQYF.

The V call is TRBV6-5, the J call TRBJ2-7; D is tentatively TRBD1 or TRBD2 (5 bases each). V lost 4 bases and J 1 base, leaving 11 bases between the germline ends. This CDR3 has 14 residues. Germline V gene data show CDR1 as MNHEY and CDR2 as SVGAGI. CDR3 nucleotide sequence: TGTGCCAGCAGTTTGGGACGGAGTTCCTACGAGCAGTACTTC. Amino acid sequence: CASSLGRSSYEQYF.

This clone was found once. One end of the junction is discordant with germline, which a read error may explain. This chain connects TRBV10-2 to TRBJ2-7; D ambiguous. The CDR3 loop spans 13 amino acids. Germline V gene data show CDR1 as WSHSY and CDR2 as SAAADI. DNA for the CDR3: TGCGCCAGCAGTGAGTCGAATCCCCCAAAAGTAGGATTC. Protein sequence: CASSESNPPKVGF.

V usage is TRBV2 and J usage is TRBJ2-6; 7 bases align to TRBD1. Germline V gene data show CDR1 as SNHLY and CDR2 as FYNNEI. The CDR3 covers 15 residues. V gave up 7 bases and J gave up 12 bases; unmatched junction bases: 15. The CDR3 sequence: CASKTGTEASSVLTF. DNA for the CDR3: TGTGCCAGCAAGACCGGGACAGAGGCCTCGAGCGTCCTGACTTTC.